This entry features one T cell receptor (beta chain) sequence. The antigen is not known. This entry comes from a study of cytomegalovirus exposure and HLA in healthy donors. Whole-study results and caveats: Solely CMV serostatus was available to characterize immune exposure. An apparent linkage of common viral pathogens to several of the most significant clusters emerged in a later analysis. CMV antigen specificity of three CMV-associated chains was confirmed in vitro.

The length of the CDR3 is 16 residues. CDR1 SGHKS and CDR2 YYEKEE come from the germline V gene (reference sequence). Trimming took off 0 bases at V and 0 bases at J, with 12 bases between the two ends. The PCR was carried out with 60 Vbeta primers and 13 Jbeta primers. Measured with immunoSEQ multiplex PCR; TCRdb has only the in-frame clones, and not every one. The sample contains about 110,000 clones, around 77% of which appear only once. All the people who gave samples were healthy bone marrow donors. The TCR sequence derives from a human donor in good health. The chain is built from TRBV5-5 and TRBJ1-2; D remains unclear. Sequencing was carried out using PBMCs. CDR3 bases: TGTGCCAGCAGCTTGGCCAGCCAGACTACTAACTATGGCTACACCTTC. This translates into CASSLASQTTNYGYTF.